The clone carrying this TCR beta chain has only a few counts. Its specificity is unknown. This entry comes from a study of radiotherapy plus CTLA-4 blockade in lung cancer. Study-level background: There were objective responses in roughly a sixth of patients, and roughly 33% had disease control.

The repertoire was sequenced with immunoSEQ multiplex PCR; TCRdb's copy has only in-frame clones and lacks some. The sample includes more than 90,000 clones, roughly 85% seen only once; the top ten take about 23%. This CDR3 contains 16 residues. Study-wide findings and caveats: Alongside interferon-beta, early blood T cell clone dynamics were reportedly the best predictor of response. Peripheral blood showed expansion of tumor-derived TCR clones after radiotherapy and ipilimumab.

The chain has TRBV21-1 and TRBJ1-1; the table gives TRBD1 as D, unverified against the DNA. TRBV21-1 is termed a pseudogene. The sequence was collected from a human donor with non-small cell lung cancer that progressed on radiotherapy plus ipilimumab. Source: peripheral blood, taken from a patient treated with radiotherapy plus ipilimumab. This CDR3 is CASRREVDRGPTEAFF. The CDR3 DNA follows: TGTGCCAGCAGGAGAGAAGTCGACAGGGGACCCACTGAAGCTTTCTTT.